The clone carrying this TCR beta chain has only a few counts. The antigen remains undetermined. The data were taken from a study of cytomegalovirus exposure and HLA in healthy donors. Study-wide background: The roughly 120 validation repertoires matched the 500 to 750 first-cohort repertoires in platform, a later analysis reported.

The method was immunoSEQ multiplex PCR; TCRdb's version includes in-frame clones alone and lacks a portion of them. This table holds 160,000 or so clones, roughly 84% found once. Looked up from germline, CDR1 is LNHDA and CDR2 is SQIVND (reference sequence). The V gene end was trimmed by 5 bases and the J gene end by 3 bases; junction bases not matched to a gene: 6. This CDR3 is built from 14 residues. Regarding the study as a whole: Accounts indicate the classifier identified cytomegalovirus status with strong specificity and sensitivity.

The sequencing sample was made of PBMCs. The origin of this receptor is a man aged 25 to 45 in good health and CMV-seropositive. The chain recombines TRBV19 with TRBJ1-2; TRBD1 matches 7 bases. CDR3 in amino acids: CASSSRTGDYGYTF. DNA for the CDR3: TGTGCCAGTAGTTCCCGGACAGGCGACTATGGCTACACCTTC.